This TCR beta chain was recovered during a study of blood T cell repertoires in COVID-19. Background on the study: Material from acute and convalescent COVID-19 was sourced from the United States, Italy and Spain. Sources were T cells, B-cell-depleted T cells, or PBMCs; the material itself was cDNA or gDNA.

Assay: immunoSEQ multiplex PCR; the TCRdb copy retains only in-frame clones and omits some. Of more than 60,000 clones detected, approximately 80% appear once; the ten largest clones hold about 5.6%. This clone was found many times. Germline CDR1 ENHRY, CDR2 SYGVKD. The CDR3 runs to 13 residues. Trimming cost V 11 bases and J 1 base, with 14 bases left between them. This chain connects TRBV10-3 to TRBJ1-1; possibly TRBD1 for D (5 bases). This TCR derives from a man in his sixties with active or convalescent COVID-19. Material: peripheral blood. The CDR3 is CAFSAQGNTEAFF. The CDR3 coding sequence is TGTGCCTTCTCCGCCCAGGGGAACACTGAAGCTTTCTTT.